This is a list of T cell receptor beta chains from one sample in a study of cytomegalovirus exposure and HLA in healthy donors. This table comes from immunoSEQ multiplex PCR, and its TCRdb copy is limited to in-frame clones, with some not included. The repertoire holds about 160,000 clones, with approximately 80% as singletons. The specimen was PBMCs. The receptors originated from a female donor in good health and CMV-seronegative. CDR3s include the opening cysteine and the closing phenylalanine or tryptophan. The order of the fields is V gene, J gene, D gene, clone size, CDR3 DNA, CDR3 protein. The D gene is left open where the match is weak. Clone size is not always given. Where it is, it says once, few, many or a class for expanded clones.

TRBV12-5	TRBJ1-1	TRBD1	NA	TGTGCTAGTGGACTCAGGGGGCTGCGCACTGAAGCTTTCTTT	CASGLRGLRTEAFF
TRBV7-2	TRBJ2-1	TRBD2	NA	TGTGCCAGCCGCCCGGCGGGCGGGGGCAATGAGCAGTTCTTC	CASRPAGGGNEQFF
TRBV27	TRBJ2-1	TRBD2	NA	TGTGCCAGCAGTTTCCAGACTAGCGGGGGTGAGCAGTTCTTC	CASSFQTSGGEQFF
TRBV7-2	TRBJ2-3	TRBD2	NA	TGTGCCAGCGGACCGGGACTAGTCACAGATACGCAGTATTTT	CASGPGLVTDTQYF
TRBV6-6	TRBJ2-1	TRBD2	NA	TGTGCCAGCAGTCAAACTAGCGGGAGTAACAATGAGCAGTTCTTC	CASSQTSGSNNEQFF
TRBV5-1	TRBJ2-1	NA	NA	TGCGCCAGCAGCCCCTCTCGCTCGAGCTCCTACAATGAGCAGTTCTTC	CASSPSRSSSYNEQFF
TRBV30	TRBJ2-6	NA	NA	TGTGCCTGGGGGCGGGGCCAACTCCACTCTGGGGCCAACGGCCTGACTTTC	CAWGRGQLHSGANGLTF
TRBV7-9	TRBJ1-1	NA	NA	TGTGCCAGCAGCCTAGGGCTAGTGAACACTGAAGCTTTCTTT	CASSLGLVNTEAFF
TRBV28	TRBJ2-7	TRBD2	NA	TGTGCCAGCAGTTCGCCGGCGGAGCGGGAGTTCTACGAGCAGTACTTC	CASSSPAEREFYEQYF
TRBV27	TRBJ2-5	NA	NA	TGTGCCAGCAGTTACCGAACGGGCGGAGGAGACAAAGAGGCCCAGTACTTC	CASSYRTGGGDKEAQYF
TRBV6-5	TRBJ2-1	TRBD1	NA	TGTGCCAGCAGACCCGGGACAGCAATCTACAATGAGCAGTTCTTC	CASRPGTAIYNEQFF
TRBV27	TRBJ2-7	TRBD2	NA	TGTGCCAGCAGTTTAGCTAGCGGCTCCTACGAGCAGTACTTC	CASSLASGSYEQYF
TRBV4-1	TRBJ1-2	NA	NA	TGCGCCAGCAGCCAAGATTTCGACAGGCAATATGGCTACACCTTC	CASSQDFDRQYGYTF
TRBV6-5	TRBJ2-1	NA	NA	TGTGCCAGCAGAGCCGCGCACAATGAGCAGTTCTTC	CASRAAHNEQFF
TRBV29-1	TRBJ2-2	TRBD2	NA	TGCAGCGTTGAATCGGGGGGGCCCAGGGAGCTGTTTTTT	CSVESGGPRELFF
TRBV18	TRBJ1-4	TRBD1	few	TGTGCCAGCTCAACCAATTCAGGGGGCGATAATGAAAAACTGTTTTTT	CASSTNSGGDNEKLFF
TRBV5-5	TRBJ2-5	NA	NA	TGTGCCAGCAGCTCGGGGAGAACGCGGTCGGTAGAGACCCAGTACTTC	CASSSGRTRSVETQYF
TRBV4-2	TRBJ1-1	NA	NA	TGTGCCAGCAGCCGGTCGGCAGGTCCCCCCGGTGAAGTAGCTTTCTTT	CASSRSAGPPGEVAFF
TRBV30	TRBJ1-5	TRBD1	NA	TGTGCCTGGAGTCCGGGACAGCCTATAGCAAACAATCAGCCCCAGCATTTT	CAWSPGQPIANNQPQHF
TRBV7-9	TRBJ2-5	NA	NA	TGTGCCAGCAGCTTAGGGGGCTTGGAGACCCAGTACTTC	CASSLGGLETQYF
TRBV11-3	TRBJ2-1	TRBD2	once	TGTGCCAGCAGCTTAGGAGGTCTAGCGGCCTACAATGAGCAGTTCTTC	CASSLGGLAAYNEQFF
TRBV10-3	TRBJ2-5	NA	NA	TGTGCCATCAGTGAGACGGGTGAGACCCAGTACTTC	CAISETGETQYF
TRBV7-9	TRBJ1-6	NA	NA	TGTGCCAGCAGCCCCGTTGGGGGGGCGTATAATTCACCCCTCCACTTT	CASSPVGGAYNSPLHF
TRBV19	TRBJ1-2	NA	NA	TGTGCCAGTAGTATGGGAGGAGTCTATGGCTACACCTTC	CASSMGGVYGYTF
TRBV4-2	TRBJ1-4	NA	NA	TGTGCCAGCAGCCAAGAGACTGCAACTAATGAAAAACTGTTTTTT	CASSQETATNEKLFF
TRBV10-3	TRBJ2-7	NA	NA	TGTGCCATCAGTGAAGGGACTTCAAGCTCCTACGAGCAGTACTTC	CAISEGTSSSYEQYF
TRBV28	TRBJ1-2	NA	few	TGTGCCAGCAGGAACGATAGCCCTTATGGCTACACCTTC	CASRNDSPYGYTF
TRBV5-1	TRBJ1-2	TRBD1	NA	TGCGCCAGCAGCTTGGAGGCAGGGGGCGCCGGGGGCTACACCTTC	CASSLEAGGAGGYTF
TRBV27	TRBJ1-6	TRBD1	NA	TGTGCCAGCAGCACCGGGACAGGGATATTTTCACCCCTCCACTTT	CASSTGTGIFSPLHF
TRBV5-1	TRBJ1-1	NA	NA	TGCGCCAGCAGCTTGGTATTGAACACTGAAGCTTTCTTT	CASSLVLNTEAFF
TRBV5-1	TRBJ1-5	NA	NA	TGCGCCAGCAGCTTGGCCGGGGGAGGCAATCAGCCCCAGCATTTT	CASSLAGGGNQPQHF
TRBV6-5	TRBJ2-7	TRBD2	NA	TGTGCCAGCAGTTACCAGACTAGCGAAAACTACGAGCAGTACTTC	CASSYQTSENYEQYF
TRBV27	TRBJ2-7	TRBD2	NA	TGTGCCAGCAGTTTATATGCCAGCGGGGGCTACGAGCAGTACTTC	CASSLYASGGYEQYF
TRBV6-6	TRBJ2-7	TRBD2	NA	TGTGCCAGCAGAAGAGTAGCGGGAGGGGGAATGGGGGAGCAGTACTTC	CASRRVAGGGMGEQYF
TRBV19	TRBJ1-2	NA	NA	TGTGCCAGTAGTATAGTTGGCAGGGGCTTTTATGGCTACACCTTC	CASSIVGRGFYGYTF
TRBV19	TRBJ2-4	TRBD1	few	TGTGCCAGTAGTATAGTGGGGACAGGGAACAACATTCAGTACTTC	CASSIVGTGNNIQYF
TRBV6-1	TRBJ1-2	TRBD1	NA	TGTGCCAGCAGTGAGGCAGGGGGCCTGTGGGGCTACACCTTC	CASSEAGGLWGYTF
TRBV5-4	TRBJ1-2	NA	NA	TGTGCCAGCAGCTTGGGAGGGGAGGGGCTAACTGGTGGCTACACCTTC	CASSLGGEGLTGGYTF
TRBV28	TRBJ2-7	TRBD1	once	TGTGCCAGCATTTCCTCCGGGACAGGGCTCGACGAGCAGTACTTC	CASISSGTGLDEQYF
TRBV7-3	TRBJ2-1	TRBD2	NA	TGTGCCAGCAGCTTAGGCGGGAGGGCCAGCAATGAGCAGTTCTTC	CASSLGGRASNEQFF